A single sample gave rise to the 32 T cell receptor beta chains below, sequenced in a study of cytomegalovirus exposure and HLA in healthy donors. A multiplex PCR was run with 60 Vbeta primers and 13 Jbeta primers. Repertoires were generated with immunoSEQ multiplex PCR, while TCRdb's copy carries only in-frame clones and drops some. This sample carries roughly 97,000 clones, 81% of them seen once, and the ten largest clones take 5.2%. Sequenced sample: PBMCs. The receptors shown here come from a man aged 35 to 55 in good health and CMV-seropositive.

This clone appeared a few times. This sequence joins TRBV27 and TRBJ1-2; D not certain. V was cut by 6 bases and J by 1 base, with 12 bases left in between. The CDR3 consists of 14 residues. Germline CDR1 reads MNHEY; CDR2 reads SMNVEV (reference sequence). CDR3 in amino acids: CASSPRRVNYGYTF. DNA of the CDR3: TGTGCCAGCAGCCCCCGTCGTGTTAACTATGGCTACACCTTC.

The V gene is TRBV5-4, the J gene TRBJ2-7, with TRBD2 matching over 11 bases. V was clipped by 4 bases and J by 6 bases; unmatched bases: 12. The CDR3 spans 16 residues. Germline CDR1 SGHNT, CDR2 YYREEE (reference sequence). The CDR3 DNA sequence: TGTGCCAGCAGCGACCCTCTTAGCGGGAGGGCGGGCGAGCAGTACTTC. This translates into CASSDPLSGRAGEQYF.

The gene calls are TRBV5-1 and TRBJ2-3, with 11 bases aligning to TRBD2. The CDR3 loop spans 15 amino acids. Unmatched junction bases numbered 4, after V lost 4 bases and J lost 3 bases. Germline loops: CDR1 SGHRS, CDR2 YFSETQ. Here the CDR3 DNA reads TGCGCCAGCAGCCCAGCTAGCGGGAGGACAGATACGCAGTATTTT. It codes for CASSPASGRTDTQYF.

Worth noting for this clone: The sample contains more than one DNA sequence encoding this CDR3. The chain carries TRBV11-2 and TRBJ1-1, with 9 bases lining up with TRBD1. This CDR3 spans 13 amino acids. Germline V gene sequence: CDR1 SGHAT, CDR2 FQNNGV. V gave up 3 bases and J gave up 4 bases; unmatched junction bases: 0. The CDR3 reads CASSLTGGTEAFF. CDR3 nucleotides: TGTGCCAGCAGCTTGACAGGGGGCACTGAAGCTTTCTTT.

The chain uses TRBV5-1 and TRBJ2-2, with 7 bases identical to TRBD2. V dropped 2 bases and J dropped 3; count of bases not matched to a gene: 4. The CDR3 sequence is 15 residues long. Germline loops: CDR1 SGHRS, CDR2 YFSETQ. The CDR3 is CASSFGGSDTGELFF. The CDR3 nucleotides read TGCGCCAGCAGCTTTGGCGGGAGTGACACCGGGGAGCTGTTTTTT.

This rearrangement joins TRBV4-1 to TRBJ2-5; TRBD2 might be the D (7 bases). Trimming left V 1 base short and J 1 base short, with 16 bases between. Germline V gene lookup returns CDR1 MGHRA and CDR2 YSYEKL. This CDR3 is 17 amino acids long. The CDR3 DNA follows: TGCGCCAGCAGCCAAGTTAGGGGGGGCATACCCCAAGAGACCCAGTACTTC. Amino acids: CASSQVRGGIPQETQYF.

This sequence joins TRBV28 and TRBJ1-5, with 7 bases identical to TRBD1. Losses at the gene ends were 4 bases for V and 5 bases for J; bases not matched to a gene: 11. The germline gives CDR1 MDHEN, CDR2 SYDVKM. The CDR3 is 16 amino acids. The CDR3 DNA is TGTGCCAGCAGTTCCGTCGACAGGGTTAGGTATCAGCCCCAGCATTTT. Protein product: CASSSVDRVRYQPQHF.

The CDR3 nucleotides read TGTGCCAGCAGTTACGACGAGGGAGGCATTCAGTACTTC. The encoded protein is CASSYDEGGIQYF. This chain uses TRBV6-5 with TRBJ2-4, with D tentatively TRBD2 (6 bases). This CDR3 region has 13 residues. Germline values: CDR1 MNHEY, CDR2 SVGAGI. V was pared by 2 bases and J by 9 bases, with 11 bases between.

The chain employs TRBV19 and TRBJ1-5, with a weak D call TRBD1 (5 bases). Germline CDR1 is LNHDA and CDR2 is SQIVND (reference sequence). The CDR3 is 15 amino acids. V gave up 1 base and J gave up 2 bases, with 9 bases separating them. CDR3 sequence reads: CASSIVRGGNQPQHF. As DNA, the CDR3 is TGTGCCAGTAGTATAGTAAGGGGCGGCAATCAGCCCCAGCATTTT. The variable domain in full, completed from reference TRBV19 and TRBJ1-5, reads DGGITQSPKYLFRKEGQNVTLSCEQNLNHDAMYWYRQDPGQGLRLIYYSQIVNDFQKGDIAEGYSVSREKKESFPLTVTSAQKNPTAFYLCASSIVRGGNQPQHFGDGTRLSIL.

This clone was observed a few times. The V call is TRBV21-1, the J call TRBJ2-3; the table gives TRBD1 as D, unverified against the DNA. TRBV21-1 constitutes a pseudogene. The CDR3 is 22 amino acids. CDR3 sequence (DNA): TGTGCCAGCAGCAAAGACCGGAGGGGAAGTGCGGGTAGGACAGGACACACAGATACGCAGTATTTT. Its protein is CASSKDRRGSAGRTGHTDTQYF.

The V and J genes are TRBV6-6 and TRBJ2-1; D is perhaps TRBD1 (6 bases). The CDR3 has 15 residues. V was clipped by 5 bases and J by 5 bases, with 16 bases between them. CDR1 and CDR2 (germline): MNHNY, SVGAGI (reference sequence). The CDR3 spells CASSLKTGSHNEQFF. CDR3 nucleotides: TGTGCCAGCAGTCTCAAAACAGGGTCCCACAATGAGCAGTTCTTC.

This rearrangement joins TRBV19 to TRBJ2-2; D not certain. This CDR3 spans 12 amino acids. Germline CDR1 LNHDA, CDR2 SQIVND (reference sequence). With 8 bases removed from V and 3 bases from J, the gap between germline ends came to 7 bases. The CDR3 DNA reads as TGTGCCAGTGTCTCTTACACCGGGGAGCTGTTTTTT. It encodes CASVSYTGELFF.

The genes are TRBV5-1 and TRBJ2-1, with TRBD1 matching over 7 bases. CDR1 and CDR2 (germline): SGHRS, YFSETQ. This CDR3 is 14 amino acids long. The J segment lost 3 bases and the V segment lost 9 bases, leaving 9 bases of the junction unmatched. The CDR3 region is CATGRDSDYNEQFF. CDR3 sequence (DNA): TGCGCCACCGGTCGGGACAGCGACTACAATGAGCAGTTCTTC.

J is TRBJ2-7 and V is TRBV6-5; D gene ambiguous. V dropped 6 bases and J dropped 2 bases, with 8 bases sitting between them. This CDR3 contains 12 residues. Germline V gene lookup returns CDR1 MNHEY and CDR2 SVGAGI. DNA for the CDR3: TGTGCCAGCAGCCAGTCCGCCTACGAGCAGTACTTC. This encodes CASSQSAYEQYF.

The V call is TRBV5-1, the J call TRBJ2-5, with D possibly being TRBD2 (5 bases). The CDR3 is 13 amino acids. Germline V gene sequence: CDR1 SGHRS, CDR2 YFSETQ. V was trimmed by 3 bases and J by 5 bases, leaving 11 bases between them. CDR3 sequence reads: CASSSGSGETQYF. CDR3 coding DNA: TGCGCCAGCAGCTCGGGATCCGGCGAGACCCAGTACTTC.

The chain uses TRBV5-1 and TRBJ2-1, with 11 bases fitting TRBD2. The CDR3 is 17 residues long. CDR1 SGHRS and CDR2 YFSETQ come from the germline V gene. The J segment lost 2 bases and the V segment lost 7 bases, leaving 11 bases of the junction unmatched. The CDR3 spells CASALTPSGGPYNEQFF. CDR3 bases: TGCGCCAGCGCCCTCACCCCTAGCGGGGGGCCCTACAATGAGCAGTTCTTC.

This clone was detected once. The chain combines TRBV10-3 with TRBJ1-2; 9 nucleotides align to TRBD1. CDR1 and CDR2 (germline): ENHRY, SYGVKD. After removal of 6 bases from V and 7 bases from J, the junction contained 9 bases not matched to a gene. CDR3 length: 14 residues. The CDR3 region is CAISGRTGDSGYTF. Here the CDR3 DNA reads TGTGCCATCAGCGGGAGGACAGGGGATTCTGGCTACACCTTC.

The chain employs TRBV2 and TRBJ1-5; 7 bases agree with TRBD1. Germline CDR1 is SNHLY and CDR2 is FYNNEI. The CDR3 totals 14 residues. The V segment lost 8 bases and the J segment 2 bases; nucleotides outside the gene matches: 6. The CDR3 region is CASDRERGNQPQHF. The CDR3 region has the DNA TGTGCCAGCGACAGGGAGAGAGGCAATCAGCCCCAGCATTTT.

This chain joins TRBV6-6 and TRBJ2-2; D gene uncertain. CDR1 and CDR2 (germline): MNHNY, SVGAGI (reference sequence). The ends were cut back, 0 bases at V and 0 bases at J, with 8 bases in the middle. The CDR3 runs to 16 residues. The CDR3 nucleotides are TGTGCCAGCAGTTACTCGGCAGGCACGAACACCGGGGAGCTGTTTTTT. As protein: CASSYSAGTNTGELFF.

This clone was seen a handful of times. The CDR3 region is CASSRDTSGYTF. The CDR3 DNA is TGTGCCAGCAGCCGAGACACAAGCGGCTACACCTTC. The gene calls are TRBV7-2 and TRBJ1-2, with D unresolved. The CDR3 loop spans 12 amino acids. V was shortened by 5 bases and J by 8 bases, with 12 bases between the two germline ends. Germline V gene lookup returns CDR1 SGHTA and CDR2 FQGNSA.

The chain links TRBV5-1 to TRBJ1-1; TRBD1 aligns across 9 bases. With 4 bases clipped from V and 5 bases from J, the junction kept 12 bases outside the gene matches. This CDR3 has 16 residues. Germline assignment: CDR1 SGHRS and CDR2 YFSETQ. This CDR3 is CASSPLTGTGRTEAFF. DNA of the CDR3: TGCGCCAGCAGCCCTCTTACCGGGACAGGGCGGACTGAAGCTTTCTTT.

A few counts support this clone. The chain couples TRBV19 to TRBJ1-5; D unclear. Per the germline V gene, CDR1 is LNHDA and CDR2 is SQIVND (reference sequence). Trimming cost V 7 bases and J 6 bases, with 13 bases left between them. The CDR3 sequence is 13 residues long. Here the CDR3 reads CASTPRPGQPQHF. DNA of the CDR3: TGTGCCAGTACCCCTCGGCCGGGTCAGCCCCAGCATTTT.

This chain links TRBV4-1 with TRBJ1-5; D uncertain. This CDR3 has 15 amino acids. CDR1 and CDR2 (germline): MGHRA, YSYEKL. The V end was cut by 0 bases, the J end by 2 bases, with 8 bases between. The CDR3 DNA is TGCGCCAGCAGCCAAGAGGGTAGCGGCAATCAGCCCCAGCATTTT. This encodes CASSQEGSGNQPQHF.

The rearrangement uses TRBV4-2 and TRBJ2-6; 9 positions match TRBD2. After removal of 6 bases from V and 0 bases from J, the junction contained 12 bases not matched to a gene. The CDR3 has 19 amino acids. Germline loops: CDR1 LGHNA, CDR2 YNFKEQ. CDR3 region: CASSRLTSGGFSGANVLTF. The DNA of the CDR3 is TGTGCCAGCAGTCGGCTGACTAGCGGTGGTTTCTCTGGGGCCAACGTCCTGACTTTC.

This clone was observed once. J is TRBJ1-1 and V is TRBV14; D is perhaps TRBD1 (6 bases). This CDR3 region has 18 residues. Germline-derived CDR1 and CDR2 are SGHDN and FVKESK. V lost 4 bases and J lost 0, with 21 bases in between. The CDR3 here is CASSLRTGGGGMNTEAFF. In DNA form, the CDR3 reads TGTGCCAGCAGCCTTCGAACGGGCGGGGGCGGGATGAACACTGAAGCTTTCTTT. The variable domain in full, completed from reference TRBV14 and TRBJ1-1, reads EAGVTQFPSHSVIEKGQTVTLRCDPISGHDNLYWYRRVMGKEIKFLLHFVKESKQDESGMPNNRFLAERTGGTYSTLKVQPAELEDSGVYFCASSLRTGGGGMNTEAFFGQGTRLTVV.

A word on this clone: Other nucleotide sequences in the sample specify the same CDR3. This chain links TRBV7-8 with TRBJ2-1; D perhaps matches TRBD2 (5 bases). CDR3 length: 14 residues. In germline, CDR1 is SGHVS, CDR2 FQNEAQ. Trimming removed 3 bases from V and 0 bases from J, with 6 bases in between. CDR3 coding DNA: TGTGCCAGCAGCTTGGGGAGCTCCTACAATGAGCAGTTCTTC. Translating gives CASSLGSSYNEQFF.

This chain connects TRBV18 to TRBJ2-3; 7 bases are a match to TRBD1. V lost 8 bases, J lost 1 base, and 3 bases stayed unmatched. Germline CDR1 is KGHSH and CDR2 is LQKENI. CDR3 length: 13 amino acids. The DNA of the CDR3 is TGTGCCAGCACCGGACAGGGCACAGATACGCAGTATTTT. This translates into CASTGQGTDTQYF.

The chain has TRBV11-2 and TRBJ1-1, with D perhaps matching TRBD1 (6 bases). The CDR3 consists of 14 residues. Germline V gene lookup returns CDR1 SGHAT and CDR2 FQNNGV. V shed 7 bases and J shed 6 bases, with 18 bases lying between them. For the CDR3, the DNA is TGTGCCAGCACCGGGGGGGCGCGGACTGCTGAAGCTTTCTTT. Amino acids: CASTGGARTAEAFF.

The chain is built from TRBV20-1 and TRBJ1-1; no clear D. In germline, CDR1 is DFQATT, CDR2 SNEGSKA (reference sequence). Trimming shortened V by 3 bases and J by 4 bases, and 6 bases separated the two germline ends. The CDR3 length is 11 residues. DNA for the CDR3: TGCAGTGCTAGGTTACTCACTGAAGCTTTCTTT. Translated, it gives CSARLLTEAFF.

The gene calls are TRBV20-1 and TRBJ2-7, with 7 bases identical to TRBD2. The CDR3 runs 11 residues. In germline, CDR1 is DFQATT, CDR2 SNEGSKA (reference sequence). As DNA, the CDR3 is TGCAGCTCGGGAGGACACAACGAGCAGTACTTC. It yields the protein CSSGGHNEQYF.

The gene calls are TRBV7-6 and TRBJ1-5; 8 bases are a match to TRBD1. Germline V CDR1 and CDR2: SGHVS, FNYEAQ. V gave up 5 bases and J gave up 7 bases; unmatched junction bases: 4. The CDR3 covers 13 residues. The CDR3 here is CASSIGQGQPQHF. In nucleotides, the CDR3 is TGTGCCAGCAGCATCGGACAGGGCCAGCCCCAGCATTTT.

The chain carries TRBV11-2 and TRBJ1-1, with TRBD1 matching over 11 bases. The trim removed 1 base at V and 7 bases at J, leaving 2 bases unmatched. Germline V CDR1 and CDR2: SGHAT, FQNNGV. The CDR3 runs 14 residues. CDR3 region: CASSLGDRGGEAFF. The CDR3 DNA follows: TGTGCCAGCAGCTTAGGGGACAGGGGGGGTGAAGCTTTCTTT.